This entry lists 29 T cell receptor beta chains sequenced from one sample in a study of CD8 T cells in ankylosing spondylitis. One entry per CDR3 protein results from TCRdb running MiXCR on the 5' RACE reads. This table has around 130,000 distinct CDR3 sequences, approximately 17% appearing once. Study-level results: Ankylosing spondylitis blood seemed to carry a telltale TCR beta motif made of roughly eight highly homologous variants.

These receptors are not linked to any known antigen. Sample: blood, either unsorted or a sorted T cell fraction (not recorded which). The receptors were sampled from a male donor with ankylosing spondylitis.

V is TRBV9 and J is TRBJ2-1; the D gene is possibly TRBD2 (6 bases). CDR3 length: 16 residues. Germline CDR1 is SGDLS and CDR2 is YYNGEE. Trimming took off 4 bases at V and 1 base at J, with 15 bases between the two ends. The CDR3: CASSPPLAISYNEQFF. The CDR3 DNA is TGTGCCAGCAGCCCCCCCCTAGCGATATCCTACAATGAGCAGTTCTTC.

This rearrangement joins TRBV27 to TRBJ1-2, with D possibly being TRBD1 (5 bases). Per germline, CDR1 MNHEY and CDR2 SMNVEV (reference sequence). The CDR3 has 14 amino acids. Trimming removed 3 bases from V and 5 bases from J, with 13 bases in between. The CDR3 DNA is TGTGCCAGCAGTTTTTACGGCGGGGGGTATGGCTACACCTTC. It is translated as CASSFYGGGYGYTF.

The chain is built from TRBV2 and TRBJ1-2; D ambiguous. The germline V and J ends were trimmed by 2 bases and 0 bases, with 19 bases remaining between them. The germline V gene encodes CDR1 SNHLY and CDR2 FYNNEI. The CDR3 has 18 residues. CDR3 nucleotides: TGTGCCAGCAGTGAAAGTCAGCCTCTAATTCTTACTAACTATGGCTACACCTTC. Residues: CASSESQPLILTNYGYTF. The full variable domain, rest sourced from reference TRBV2 and TRBJ1-2, is EPEVTQTPSHQVTQMGQEVILRCVPISNHLYFYWYRQILGQKVEFLVSFYNNEISEKSEIFDDQFSVERPDGSNFTLKIRSTKLEDSAMYFCASSESQPLILTNYGYTFGSGTRLTVV.

Only a few counts were recorded for this clonotype. The chain is built from TRBV28 and TRBJ2-7, with TRBD1 as a possible D gene (6 bases). The CDR3 sequence is 17 residues long. Germline V gives CDR1 MDHEN, CDR2 SYDVKM. V lost 2 bases and J lost 3, with 20 bases in between. CDR3 protein: CASSLKARTGKYYEQYF. In DNA, the CDR3 is TGTGCCAGCAGTTTAAAGGCCCGCACAGGGAAGTACTACGAGCAGTACTTC.

This clonotype has ten or more counts. The chain carries TRBV7-8 and TRBJ2-3; 7 nucleotides align to TRBD1. Germline V gene data show CDR1 as SGHVS and CDR2 as FQNEAQ. The CDR3 runs 15 residues. The junction had 7 bases not matched to a gene; V was cut back by 5 bases and J by 2 bases. The CDR3 spells CASSNRQGPTDTQYF. For the CDR3, the DNA is TGTGCCAGCAGCAATCGACAGGGTCCCACAGATACGCAGTATTTT. Supplemented by reference TRBV7-8 and TRBJ2-3, the full variable domain reads GAGVSQSPRYKVAKRGQDVALRCDPISGHVSLFWYQQALGQGPEFLTYFQNEAQLDKSGLPSDRFFAERPEGSVSTLKIQRTQQEDSAVYLCASSNRQGPTDTQYFGPGTRLTVL.

This clonotype has more than one count but fewer than ten. This rearrangement joins TRBV11-2 to TRBJ2-2; possibly TRBD2 for D (5 bases). Germline-derived CDR1 and CDR2 are SGHAT and FQNNGV. V dropped 1 base and J dropped 4 bases, with 7 bases sitting between them. The CDR3 sequence is 14 residues long. This CDR3 reads CASSLGGFTGELFF. CDR3 nucleotides: TGTGCCAGCAGCTTAGGAGGGTTCACCGGGGAGCTGTTTTTT. The full variable domain, in which reference TRBV11-2 and TRBJ2-2 provide the parts outside the CDR3, is EAGVAQSPRYKIIEKRQSVAFWCNPISGHATLYWYQQILGQGPKLLIQFQNNGVVDDSQLPKDRFSAERLKGVDSTLKIQPAKLEDSAVYLCASSLGGFTGELFFGEGSRLTVL.

The chain links TRBV3-1 to TRBJ1-1; D possibly corresponds to TRBD1 (6 bases). Trimming took off 1 base at V and 6 bases at J, with 15 bases between the two ends. Germline V CDR1 and CDR2: LGHDT, YNNKEL (reference sequence). The CDR3 sequence is 15 residues long. CDR3 coding DNA: TGTGCCAGCAGCCAAGGGTTCCAGGGGAGTCCTGAAGCTTTCTTT. Translating gives CASSQGFQGSPEAFF. The whole variable domain, filled in from reference TRBV3-1 and TRBJ1-1, reads DTAVSQTPKYLVTQMGNDKSIKCEQNLGHDTMYWYKQDSKKFLKIMFSYNNKELIINETVPNRFSPKSPDKAHLNLHINSLELGDSAVYFCASSQGFQGSPEAFFGQGTRLTVV.

Only one count was recorded for this clonotype. This sequence joins TRBV2 and TRBJ2-1; possibly TRBD2 for D (5 bases). CDR1 is SNHLY, CDR2 FYNNEI, per germline. V lost 2 bases and J 6 bases, leaving 5 bases between the germline ends. This CDR3 spans 12 amino acids. CDR3 coding DNA: TGTGCCAGCAGTGAAACTAGCAATGAGCAGTTCTTC. As protein: CASSETSNEQFF.

The chain has TRBV7-2 and TRBJ2-1, with 10 bases that match TRBD2. Per germline, CDR1 SGHTA and CDR2 FQGNSA. Unmatched junction bases numbered 11, after V lost 1 base and J lost 14 bases. This CDR3 has 15 amino acids. The chain's CDR3 is CASSLVRLAGVGEFF. In DNA form, the CDR3 reads TGTGCCAGCAGCTTAGTCAGGCTAGCGGGAGTCGGGGAGTTCTTC.

This clonotype appeared a few times. This chain connects TRBV4-3 to TRBJ2-3; D is possibly TRBD2 (5 bases). The germline V and J ends were trimmed by 4 bases and 1 base, with 21 bases remaining between them. This CDR3 comprises 18 residues. CDR1 and CDR2 from the germline V gene are LGHNA and YSLEER. CDR3 bases: TGCGCCAGCAGCCGGGATCGTACGGGGTCACTCCGCACAGATACGCAGTATTTT. Translating it yields CASSRDRTGSLRTDTQYF.

This clonotype was seen a few times. The gene calls are TRBV4-2 and TRBJ2-1; D is possibly TRBD2 (6 bases). Per germline, CDR1 LGHNA and CDR2 YNFKEQ. CDR3 size: 14 residues. The germline V and J ends were trimmed by 1 base and 9 bases, with 13 bases remaining between them. The CDR3 coding sequence is TGTGCCAGCAGCCAAGGGGGAGAGGGAGGTGAGCAGTTCTTC. Protein: CASSQGGEGGEQFF.

The table lists this clonotype with many counts. Here the CDR3 reads CASSSSGSTYNEQFF. Here the CDR3 DNA reads TGTGCCAGCAGTTCTAGCGGGAGCACCTACAATGAGCAGTTCTTC. The chain couples TRBV12-3 or TRBV12-4 to TRBJ2-1; 10 bases are a match to TRBD2. The V segment lost 4 bases and the J segment 2 bases; nucleotides outside the gene matches: 2. The CDR3 runs to 15 residues.

The chain joins TRBV12-3 or TRBV12-4 to TRBJ2-7, with TRBD2 matching 11 bases. Trimming cost V 1 base and J 0 bases; bases outside gene matches: 2. This CDR3 comprises 16 residues. The CDR3 nucleotides are TGTGCCAGCAGTTTAGACACTAGCGGGAGCTCCTACGAGCAGTACTTC. This encodes CASSLDTSGSSYEQYF.

This clonotype was recorded at least ten times. The chain combines TRBV7-3 with TRBJ2-1; TRBD2 matches at 10 bases. With 5 bases clipped from V and 0 bases from J, the junction kept 4 bases outside the gene matches. This CDR3 comprises 16 residues. CDR1 is SGHTA and CDR2 is FQGTGA in the germline V gene. The chain's CDR3 is CASSPLAGVSYNEQFF. The CDR3 coding sequence is TGTGCCAGCAGCCCCCTAGCGGGAGTCTCCTACAATGAGCAGTTCTTC.

This clonotype was seen more than once but under ten times. The chain combines TRBV7-2 with TRBJ2-1; D may be TRBD2 (6 bases). The V gene's germline CDR1 is SGHTA and CDR2 FQGNSA. This CDR3 comprises 11 residues. V lost 5 bases and J 14 bases, leaving 13 bases between the germline ends. The CDR3 DNA sequence: TGTGCCAGCAGCATAACTAGCTGGGAGTTCTTC. Translated, it gives CASSITSWEFF.

This clonotype came up a few times. The chain has TRBV5-6 and TRBJ2-7; 11 nucleotides match TRBD2. V shed 4 bases and J 0 bases; nucleotides not matched to a gene: 3. Germline loops: CDR1 SGHDT, CDR2 YYEEEE. The CDR3 has 15 amino acids. The CDR3 sequence is CASSTTSGVSYEQYF. CDR3 nucleotide sequence: TGTGCCAGCAGCACGACTAGCGGGGTCTCCTACGAGCAGTACTTC.

This clonotype was detected only a few times. The gene calls are TRBV29-1 and TRBJ2-3; 8 nucleotides agree with TRBD2. With 1 base clipped from V and 0 bases from J, the junction kept 3 bases outside the gene matches. The CDR3 loop spans 15 amino acids. The V gene's germline CDR1 is SQVTM and CDR2 ANQGSEA. The CDR3 nucleotides are TGCAGCGTTGAAGGGGGGACTAGGAGCACAGATACGCAGTATTTT. Translating it yields CSVEGGTRSTDTQYF.

In this sample, this clonotype turned up a few times. The chain has TRBV5-5 and TRBJ2-7; 8 bases agree with TRBD2. The CDR3 is 15 residues long. Germline V CDR1 and CDR2: SGHKS, YYEKEE (reference sequence). Germline trimming cut 4 bases from V and 2 bases from J; bases unmatched to any gene: 8. The CDR3 DNA sequence: TGTGCCAGCAGCCTCAGGGCGGGAGGAACCTACGAGCAGTACTTC. This translates into CASSLRAGGTYEQYF.

Only one count was recorded for this clonotype. This rearrangement joins TRBV7-9 to TRBJ1-1; maybe TRBD1 (5 bases). Germline CDR1 is SEHNR and CDR2 is FQNEAQ (reference sequence). The CDR3 is 13 residues long. Trimming removed 1 base at V and 6 bases at J, with 9 bases between. CDR3 in amino acids: CASSLVQGPEAFF. The CDR3 nucleotides are TGTGCCAGCAGCTTAGTTCAGGGCCCTGAAGCTTTCTTT. The variable domain in full, with the rest retrieved from reference TRBV7-9 and TRBJ1-1, is DTGVSQNPRHKITKRGQNVTFRCDPISEHNRLYWYRQTLGQGPEFLTYFQNEAQLEKSRLLSDRFSAERPKGSFSTLEIQRTEQGDSAMYLCASSLVQGPEAFFGQGTRLTVV.

This clonotype was detected a few times. The J gene is TRBJ1-6, the V gene TRBV4-1; TRBD1 agrees at 10 bases. The CDR3 has 16 amino acids. CDR1 is MGHRA and CDR2 is YSYEKL in the germline V gene. Trimming removed 3 bases from V and 10 bases from J; junction bases left unmatched: 9. The CDR3 loop is CASSQQGQGGASPLHF. CDR3 coding DNA: TGCGCCAGCAGCCAGCAAGGACAGGGGGGAGCGTCACCCCTCCACTTT.

This chain connects TRBV5-6 to TRBJ2-7, with D tentatively TRBD1 (6 bases). The length of the CDR3 is 16 residues. V shed 4 bases and J shed 0 bases, with 17 bases lying between them. Germline V gene sequence: CDR1 SGHDT, CDR2 YYEEEE. The CDR3 sequence is CASSPPTGDSSYEQYF. In DNA form, the CDR3 reads TGTGCCAGCAGCCCACCGACAGGTGATAGCTCCTACGAGCAGTACTTC.

This chain uses TRBV6-1 with TRBJ1-5; D is unresolved. The CDR3 covers 16 residues. Trimming left V 0 bases short and J 0 bases short, with 9 bases between. Germline V CDR1 and CDR2: MNHNS, SASEGT. In DNA, the CDR3 is TGTGCCAGCAGTGAAGCGCGATCATATAGCAATCAGCCCCAGCATTTT. Its protein is CASSEARSYSNQPQHF.

This clonotype was seen only a few times. The chain carries TRBV15 and TRBJ2-7; 7 nucleotides match TRBD1. J was trimmed by 0 bases and V by 5 bases; bases with no gene match: 1. Germline CDR1 LNHNV, CDR2 YYDKDF (reference sequence). The CDR3 runs to 13 residues. This CDR3 reads CATSRDSSYEQYF. Here the CDR3 DNA reads TGTGCCACCAGCCGGGACAGCTCCTACGAGCAGTACTTC.

This clonotype was seen more than once but under ten times. This rearrangement joins TRBV27 to TRBJ2-7, with 11 nucleotides matching TRBD2. The trim removed 5 bases at V and 2 bases at J, leaving 5 bases unmatched. The germline V gene has CDR1 MNHEY and CDR2 SMNVEV (reference sequence). CDR3 length: 15 residues. The CDR3 DNA is TGTGCCAGCAGTCCGGGACTAGCGGCTCCCTACGAGCAGTACTTC. Its translation: CASSPGLAAPYEQYF.

This clonotype has only a few counts. The V call is TRBV27, the J call TRBJ2-2; D is uncertain. Trimming took off 2 bases at V and 4 bases at J, with 5 bases between the two ends. CDR1 and CDR2 (germline): MNHEY, SMNVEV (reference sequence). This CDR3 contains 13 residues. The CDR3 DNA reads as TGTGCCAGCAGTTTAACCCCCACCGGGGAGCTGTTTTTT. It codes for CASSLTPTGELFF.

The V call is TRBV12-5, the J call TRBJ2-4, with 8 nucleotides matching TRBD2. Germline trimming cut 1 base from V and 7 bases from J; bases unmatched to any gene: 9. The CDR3 runs 16 residues. CDR1 is LGHNT, CDR2 FRNRAP, per germline. DNA for the CDR3: TGTGCTAGTGGTTTGGGGGGACTAGACTGGACGAACATTCAGTACTTC. Translating it yields CASGLGGLDWTNIQYF.

The rearrangement links TRBV28 to TRBJ2-2; no definite D call. The CDR3 is 14 amino acids. Germline V gene data show CDR1 as MDHEN and CDR2 as SYDVKM. Deletions cut 10 bases from V and 1 base from J, with 13 bases between. In DNA form, the CDR3 reads TGTGCCATCTCACTTCACTGGAACACCGGGGAGCTGTTTTTT. Translated: CAISLHWNTGELFF.

This clonotype was found a few times. The chain is built from TRBV6-1 and TRBJ2-5; TRBD1 is a possible D gene (6 bases). From germline, CDR1 is MNHNS and CDR2 SASEGT. This CDR3 region has 16 residues. V was shortened by 2 bases and J by 0 bases, with 13 bases between the two germline ends. The chain's CDR3 is CASSEQGPLYQETQYF. Written as DNA, the CDR3 is TGTGCCAGCAGTGAACAGGGGCCCTTGTACCAAGAGACCCAGTACTTC.

This clonotype was counted a few times. The chain is built from TRBV28 and TRBJ1-6; possible D gene TRBD1, 6 bases. The V and J ends lost 8 bases and 0 bases respectively, with 11 bases between them. Germline values: CDR1 MDHEN, CDR2 SYDVKM. The CDR3 loop spans 15 amino acids. CDR3 in DNA: TGTGCCAGCGACCTAGGGGGCTCCTATAATTCACCCCTCCACTTT. This gives the protein CASDLGGSYNSPLHF.